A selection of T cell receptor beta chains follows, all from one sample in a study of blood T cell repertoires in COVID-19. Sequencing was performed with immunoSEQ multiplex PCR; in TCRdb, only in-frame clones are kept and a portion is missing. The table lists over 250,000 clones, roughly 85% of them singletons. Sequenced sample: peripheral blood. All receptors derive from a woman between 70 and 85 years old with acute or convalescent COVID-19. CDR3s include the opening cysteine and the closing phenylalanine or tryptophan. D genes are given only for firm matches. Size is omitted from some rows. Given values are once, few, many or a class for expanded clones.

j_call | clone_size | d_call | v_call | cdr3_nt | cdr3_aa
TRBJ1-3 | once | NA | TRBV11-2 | TGTGCCAGCAGCTCAGAGCCCTCAGGGTCTGGAAACACCATATATTTT | CASSSEPSGSGNTIYF
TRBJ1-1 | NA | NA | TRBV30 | TGTGCCTGGAAGGGGGTATTTGAAGCTTTCTTT | CAWKGVFEAFF
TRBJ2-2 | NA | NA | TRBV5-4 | TGTGCCAGCAGCGGCTTTAGGGCTAGCAAGAACACCGGGGAGCTGTTTTTT | CASSGFRASKNTGELFF
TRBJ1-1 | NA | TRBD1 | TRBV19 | TGTGCCAGTATCCCCACAGGGGCCGCCCCCGGCACTGAAGCTTTCTTT | CASIPTGAAPGTEAFF
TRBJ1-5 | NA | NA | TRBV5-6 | TGTGCCAGCAGCTTGTTTAGCAGCAATCAGCCCCAGCATTTT | CASSLFSSNQPQHF
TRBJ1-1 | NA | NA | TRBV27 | TGTGCCAGCAGTTTCGTCCGGATCAGGGGAAACACTGAAGCTTTCTTT | CASSFVRIRGNTEAFF
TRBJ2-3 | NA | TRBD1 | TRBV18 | TGTGCCAGCTCACCCCCCAGCAGGGGGCAAGATACGCAGTATTTT | CASSPPSRGQDTQYF
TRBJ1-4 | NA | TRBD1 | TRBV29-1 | TGCAGCGTTGTAGGGACAGGGGCGGTTGGGGAAAAACTGTTTTTT | CSVVGTGAVGEKLFF
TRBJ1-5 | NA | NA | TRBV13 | TGTGCCAGCAGCTCCAGGGTTACAAATCAGCCCCAGCATTTT | CASSSRVTNQPQHF
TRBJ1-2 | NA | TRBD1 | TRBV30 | TGTGCCTGGAGTACGGGACAGGGAGGGTTTGGAGGCTACACCTTC | CAWSTGQGGFGGYTF
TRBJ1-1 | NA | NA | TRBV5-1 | TGCGCCAGCAGCTTGGGGGAGGGGAAGACTGAAGCTTTCTTT | CASSLGEGKTEAFF
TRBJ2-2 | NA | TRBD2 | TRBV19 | TGTGCCAGTAGAGGACTAGCGGGTTCCGGGGAGCTGTTTTTT | CASRGLAGSGELFF
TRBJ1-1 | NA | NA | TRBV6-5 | TGTGCCAGCAGTTCGTGGAACACTGAAGCTTTCTTT | CASSSWNTEAFF
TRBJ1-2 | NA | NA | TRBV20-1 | TGCATACCGGGAGGAAGCTATGGCTACACCTTC | CIPGGSYGYTF
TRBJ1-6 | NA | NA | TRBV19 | TGTGCCAGTAGTACAGTTTCTTGGTCACCCCTCCACTTT | CASSTVSWSPLHF
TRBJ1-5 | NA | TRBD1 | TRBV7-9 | TGTGCCAGCAGCAGAGGGACAGGGAATCAGCCCCAGCATTTT | CASSRGTGNQPQHF
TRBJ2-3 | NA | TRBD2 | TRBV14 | TGTGCCAGCAGCCACGGACTAGCGGGGGAGGGATTGGTGGATACGCAGTATTTT | CASSHGLAGEGLVDTQYF
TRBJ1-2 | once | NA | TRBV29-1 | TGCAGCGTCGGGGACACCGGGTATGGCTACACCTTC | CSVGDTGYGYTF
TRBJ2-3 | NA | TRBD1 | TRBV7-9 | TGTGCCAGCAGCTCCCTAAGACAGACAGGGGGCACAGATACGCAGTATTTT | CASSSLRQTGGTDTQYF
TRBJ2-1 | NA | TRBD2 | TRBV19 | TGTGCCAGTAGTATTGATCGGGGGGGCAAAACCGAGCAGTTCTTC | CASSIDRGGKTEQFF
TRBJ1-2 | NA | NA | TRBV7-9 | TGTGCCAGCAGCGGTAGTGGTGGAGTCAGGGGCGACTATGGCTACACCTTC | CASSGSGGVRGDYGYTF
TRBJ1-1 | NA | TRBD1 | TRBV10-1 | TGCGCCTGCACCGAGGGACAGGGGAGGGACACTGAAGCTTTCTTT | CACTEGQGRDTEAFF
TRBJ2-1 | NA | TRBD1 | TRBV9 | TGTGCCAGCAGCGATGCGGACAGGGGATACTACAATGAGCAGTTCTTC | CASSDADRGYYNEQFF
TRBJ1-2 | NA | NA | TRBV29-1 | TGCAGCGTTGGTGAACTCTATGGCTACACCTTC | CSVGELYGYTF
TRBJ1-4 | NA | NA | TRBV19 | TGTGCCAGTAGTATTTCCGGAGCAACTAATGAAAAACTGTTTTTT | CASSISGATNEKLFF
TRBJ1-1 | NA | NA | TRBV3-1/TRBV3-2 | TGTGCCAGCAGGGGTATGGGCGCTGAAGCTTTCTTT | CASRGMGAEAFF
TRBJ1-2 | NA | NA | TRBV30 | TGTGCCTGGAGTGGGTCTATTAACTATGGCTACACCTTC | CAWSGSINYGYTF
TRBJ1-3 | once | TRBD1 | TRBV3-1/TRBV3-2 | TGTGCCAGCAGCCTGGGACAGGGGATAACTGGAAACACCATATATTTT | CASSLGQGITGNTIYF
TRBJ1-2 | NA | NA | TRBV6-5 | TGTGCCAGCGTAGGAGGGATCTCGGAGGGCTACACCTTC | CASVGGISEGYTF
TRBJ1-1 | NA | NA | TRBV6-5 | TGTGCCAGCAGTTACTCGACAGGGAACACTGAAGCTTTCTTT | CASSYSTGNTEAFF
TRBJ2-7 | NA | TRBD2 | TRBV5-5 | TGTGCCAGCAGCTTGGCCGGGACTACTCTTTACGAGCAGTACTTC | CASSLAGTTLYEQYF
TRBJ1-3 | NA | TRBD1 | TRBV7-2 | TGTGCCAGCAGACCCACAGGGGTTGGAAACACCATATATTTT | CASRPTGVGNTIYF
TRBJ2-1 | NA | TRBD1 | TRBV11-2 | TGTGCCAGCAGCCCAGTCAGGGGGCGCGGGAATGAGCAGTTCTTC | CASSPVRGRGNEQFF
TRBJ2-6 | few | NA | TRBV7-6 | TGTGCCAGCAGCCCAGGGGACCTAAGCTCTGGGGCCAACGTCCTGACTTTC | CASSPGDLSSGANVLTF
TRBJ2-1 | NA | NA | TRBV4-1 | TGCGCCAGCAGCTCAAGAGTGGCTAGGATCCACAATGAGCAGTTCTTC | CASSSRVARIHNEQFF
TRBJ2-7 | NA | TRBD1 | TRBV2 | TGTGCCAGCCGGGACAGGAAGGTCTACGAGCAGTACTTC | CASRDRKVYEQYF
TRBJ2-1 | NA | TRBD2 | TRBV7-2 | TGTGCCAGCAGCTTACTCGCGGGGGATGAGCAGTTCTTC | CASSLLAGDEQFF
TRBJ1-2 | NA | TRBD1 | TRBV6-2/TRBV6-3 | TGTGCCAGCAGTTACCGGGACAGGGTTAACTATGGCTACACCTTC | CASSYRDRVNYGYTF
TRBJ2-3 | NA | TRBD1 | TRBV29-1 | TGCAGCGTTGAAGGTCTTGACCCAACCGGGACAGGAAGCACAGATACGCAGTATTTT | CSVEGLDPTGTGSTDTQYF
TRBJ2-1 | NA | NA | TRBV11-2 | TGTGCCAGCAGCCTCGACAGGGACTATGAGCAGTTCTTC | CASSLDRDYEQFF
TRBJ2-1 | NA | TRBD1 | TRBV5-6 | TGTGCCAGCAGCACCCGGGACAGGGGCCTTCCTAGCTCCTACAATGAGCAGTTCTTC | CASSTRDRGLPSSYNEQFF
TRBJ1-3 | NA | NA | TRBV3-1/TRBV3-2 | TGTGCCAGCAGCCAAGAAGGTCGACAGCGTGGAAACACCATATATTTT | CASSQEGRQRGNTIYF
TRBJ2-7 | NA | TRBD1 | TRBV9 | TGTGCCAGCAGCGTAGGGGACAGGGGCTACGAGCAGTACTTC | CASSVGDRGYEQYF
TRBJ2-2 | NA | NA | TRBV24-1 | TGTGCCACCAGTGATCCGTCAGGGGACACCGGGGAGCTGTTTTTT | CATSDPSGDTGELFF
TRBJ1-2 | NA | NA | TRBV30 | TGTGCCTGGAGCACCGGGGGGTACGACGGCTACACCTTC | CAWSTGGYDGYTF
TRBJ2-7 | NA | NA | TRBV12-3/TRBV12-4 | TGTGCCAGCAGTTTATTCCCGAGCTACGAGCAGTACTTC | CASSLFPSYEQYF
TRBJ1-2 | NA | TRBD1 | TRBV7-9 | TGTGCCAGCAGCCGGACAGGGGCGGAAGGCTATGGCTACACCTTC | CASSRTGAEGYGYTF